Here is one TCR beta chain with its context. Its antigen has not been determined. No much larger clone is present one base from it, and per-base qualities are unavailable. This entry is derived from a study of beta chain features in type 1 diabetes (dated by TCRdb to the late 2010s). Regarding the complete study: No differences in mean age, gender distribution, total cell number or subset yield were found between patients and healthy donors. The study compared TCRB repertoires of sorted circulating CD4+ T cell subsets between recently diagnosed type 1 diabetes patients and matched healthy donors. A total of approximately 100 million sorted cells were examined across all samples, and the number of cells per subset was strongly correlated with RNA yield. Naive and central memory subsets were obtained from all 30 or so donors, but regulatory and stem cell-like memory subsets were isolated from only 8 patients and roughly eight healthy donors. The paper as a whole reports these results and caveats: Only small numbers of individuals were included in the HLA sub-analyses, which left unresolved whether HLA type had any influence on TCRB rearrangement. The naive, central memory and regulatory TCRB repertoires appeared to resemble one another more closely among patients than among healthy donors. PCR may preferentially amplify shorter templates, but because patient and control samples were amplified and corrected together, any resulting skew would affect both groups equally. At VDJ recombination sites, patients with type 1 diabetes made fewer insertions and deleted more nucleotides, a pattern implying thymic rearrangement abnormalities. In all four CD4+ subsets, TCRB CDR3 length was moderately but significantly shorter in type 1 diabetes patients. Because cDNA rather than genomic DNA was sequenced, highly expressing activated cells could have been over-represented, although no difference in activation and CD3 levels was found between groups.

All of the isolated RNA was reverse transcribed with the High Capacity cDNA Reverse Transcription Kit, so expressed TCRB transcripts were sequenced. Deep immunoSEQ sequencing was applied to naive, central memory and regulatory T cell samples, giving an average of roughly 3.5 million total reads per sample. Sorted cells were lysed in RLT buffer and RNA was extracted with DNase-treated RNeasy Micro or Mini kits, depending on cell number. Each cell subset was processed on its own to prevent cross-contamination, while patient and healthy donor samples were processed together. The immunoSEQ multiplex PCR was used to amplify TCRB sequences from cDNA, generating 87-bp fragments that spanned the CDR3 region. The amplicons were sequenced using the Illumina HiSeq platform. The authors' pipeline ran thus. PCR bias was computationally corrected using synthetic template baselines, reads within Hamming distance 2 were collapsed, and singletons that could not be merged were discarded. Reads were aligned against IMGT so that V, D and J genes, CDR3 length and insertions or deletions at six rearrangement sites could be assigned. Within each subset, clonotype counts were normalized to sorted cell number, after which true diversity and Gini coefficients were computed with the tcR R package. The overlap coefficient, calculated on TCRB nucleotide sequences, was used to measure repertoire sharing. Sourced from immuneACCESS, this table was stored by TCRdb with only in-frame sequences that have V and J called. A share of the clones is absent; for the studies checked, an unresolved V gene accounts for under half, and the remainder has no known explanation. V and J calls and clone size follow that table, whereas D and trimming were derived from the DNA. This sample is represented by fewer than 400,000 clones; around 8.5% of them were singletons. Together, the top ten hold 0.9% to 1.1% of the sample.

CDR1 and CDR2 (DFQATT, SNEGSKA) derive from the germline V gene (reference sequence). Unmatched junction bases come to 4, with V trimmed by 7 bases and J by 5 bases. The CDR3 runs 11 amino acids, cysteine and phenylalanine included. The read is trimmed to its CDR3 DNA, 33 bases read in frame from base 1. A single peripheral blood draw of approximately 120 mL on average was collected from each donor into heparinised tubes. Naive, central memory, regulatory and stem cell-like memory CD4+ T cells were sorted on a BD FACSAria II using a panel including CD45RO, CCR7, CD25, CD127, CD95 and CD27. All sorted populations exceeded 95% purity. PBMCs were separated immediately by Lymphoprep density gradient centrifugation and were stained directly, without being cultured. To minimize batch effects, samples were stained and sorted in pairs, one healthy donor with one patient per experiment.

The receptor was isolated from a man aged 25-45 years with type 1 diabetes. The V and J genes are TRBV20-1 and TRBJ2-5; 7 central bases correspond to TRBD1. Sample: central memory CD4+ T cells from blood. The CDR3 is CSGTTGETQYF. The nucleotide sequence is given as TGCAGTGGTACGACAGGGGAGACCCAGTACTTC.